This T cell receptor beta chain was found in a study of blood T cell repertoires in COVID-19. Assignment of participants to cohorts was predicated upon participant-reported clinical history. Original data processing: By means of reference gene primer amplification, nucleated cell counts were estimated. Clones were sequenced by immunoSEQ multiplex PCR, and TCRdb holds only the in-frame ones, with some missing. V, J and clone size were drawn from that table, and D and trimming were deduced from the DNA. Here the sample spans around 190,000 clones, approximately 84% being singletons. The TCR sequence derives from a woman in her twenties or thirties who had recovered from COVID-19. Sample: PBMCs or T cells enriched from blood (not recorded which).

CDR3 sequence: CACIAGREDEQYF. CDR3 DNA: TGTGCCTGTATAGCGGGAAGGGAGGACGAGCAGTACTTC. This chain links TRBV30 with TRBJ2-7, with TRBD2 matching 8 bases. The CDR3 is 13 residues long. V shed 6 bases, J shed 5 bases, and the junction held 9 bases outside the gene matches. Looked up from germline, CDR1 is GTSNPN and CDR2 is SVGIG (reference sequence).